These 5 T cell receptor beta chains share one sample of origin, sequenced in a study of CD8+ T cells in alopecia areata. Cells that came from pooled cutaneous lymph nodes were sorted using CD4, CD8alpha, NKG2D, NKG2ACE and other markers. The sequencing template was cDNA reverse transcribed from extracted RNA. Some clones are missing from TCRdb's copy, which holds only in-frame ones; the method was immunoSEQ multiplex PCR. The table lists over 250,000 clones, with no singletons. The sample taken for sequencing was CD4+ T cells sorted from a lymph node. These TCRs come from a C3H/HeJ mouse with alopecia areata. The mice in this strain carry MHC haplotype H2-k.

Turning to this clone: The genes are named according to mouse. From the germline J gene comes the end of the CDR3, since the read stops 4 residues before it. This specimen includes other DNA sequences encoding the same CDR3. This sequence joins TRBV13-1 and TRBJ1-2, with 7 bases fitting TRBD1. Per germline, CDR1 NSHNY and CDR2 SYGAGN. The CDR3 covers 15 residues. The trim removed 0 bases at V and 1 base at J, leaving 3 bases unmatched. This chain's CDR3 is CASSDARDRNSDYTF. CDR3 DNA (partial): TGTGCCAGCAGTGATGCCCGGGACAGAAACTCC.

A remark on this clone: The gene names given are mouse names. The read finishes 4 residues shy of the CDR3 end, and the germline J gene is used to complete it. The chain recombines TRBV19 with TRBJ2-4, with D maybe TRBD1 (5 bases). Germline V gene sequence: CDR1 FNHDT, CDR2 SITEND (reference sequence). The CDR3 spans 13 residues. V was clipped by 4 bases and J by 2 bases, with 8 bases between them. The CDR3: CASSVRVQNTLYF. The sequenced part of the CDR3 DNA is TGTGCCAGCAGTGTCAGGGTTCAAAAC.

Points on this clone: Any gene name here is a mouse gene name. The read is 4 residues too short to cover the CDR3 end, so that end is filled in from the germline J gene. The chain links TRBV31 to TRBJ2-1, with D possibly TRBD1 on 6 matching bases. Germline assignment: CDR1 GKSSPN and CDR2 SITVG. The CDR3 contains 14 residues. Trimming shortened V by 1 base and J by 0 bases, and 7 bases separated the two germline ends. This CDR3 is CAWSRGGNYAEQFF. The CDR3 bases that were read are TGTGCCTGGAGTCGAGGGGGTAACTATGCT.

This clone was seen a handful of times. The gene names here belong to mouse. The read terminates 4 residues before the CDR3 end, so the remaining end is supplied by the germline J gene. The chain has TRBV5 and TRBJ1-2; D perhaps matches TRBD1 (5 bases). The CDR3 has 15 residues. V lost 2 bases to trimming and J lost 0 bases, with 10 bases between them. CDR1 LGHNA and CDR2 YNLKQL come from the germline V gene (reference sequence). CDR3 in amino acids: CASSQSTDANSDYTF. The part of the CDR3 DNA that was read is TGTGCCAGCAGCCAATCGACAGATGCAAACTCC.

As to this clone: These gene names are mouse names. The read terminates 4 residues ahead of where the CDR3 ends, so the germline J gene completes it. The chain combines TRBV31 with TRBJ2-3, with 8 bases that match TRBD2. The germline V gene encodes CDR1 GKSSPN and CDR2 SITVG. Trimming at V came to 1 base and at J to 0 bases, leaving 6 bases not matched to a gene. The CDR3 loop spans 16 amino acids. The part of the CDR3 DNA that was read is TGTGCCTGGAGTCCCGGCTGGGGGGTTAGTGCAGAA. As protein: CAWSPGWGVSAE. The full CDR3 is CAWSPGWGVSAETLYF.